This TCR beta chain stems from a study of blood T cell repertoires in COVID-19. Original handling: Reference gene primers were amplified, and this amplification served to estimate nucleated cell counts. Measured with immunoSEQ multiplex PCR; TCRdb has only the in-frame clones, and not every one. The DNA was the basis for D and trimming; V, J and clone size are from that table. The sample contains around 250,000 clones, approximately 90% of which appear only once. Individuals aged about 18 to 90 years were recruited from 24 US areas. Categorization into cohorts depended on clinical history that participants reported. The germline V gene has CDR1 MDHEN and CDR2 SYDVKM. The CDR3 has 14 residues. Trimming shortened V by 5 bases and J by 4 bases, and 14 bases separated the two germline ends.

Sequencing was performed on PBMCs or T cells enriched from blood (not recorded which). The gene calls are TRBV28 and TRBJ2-5; D is undetermined. The receptor comes from a woman aged 25 to 39 who had recovered from COVID-19. The CDR3 is CASSLPIGGETQYF. The CDR3, as DNA: TGTGCCAGCAGTCTCCCTATAGGCGGAGAGACCCAGTACTTC.